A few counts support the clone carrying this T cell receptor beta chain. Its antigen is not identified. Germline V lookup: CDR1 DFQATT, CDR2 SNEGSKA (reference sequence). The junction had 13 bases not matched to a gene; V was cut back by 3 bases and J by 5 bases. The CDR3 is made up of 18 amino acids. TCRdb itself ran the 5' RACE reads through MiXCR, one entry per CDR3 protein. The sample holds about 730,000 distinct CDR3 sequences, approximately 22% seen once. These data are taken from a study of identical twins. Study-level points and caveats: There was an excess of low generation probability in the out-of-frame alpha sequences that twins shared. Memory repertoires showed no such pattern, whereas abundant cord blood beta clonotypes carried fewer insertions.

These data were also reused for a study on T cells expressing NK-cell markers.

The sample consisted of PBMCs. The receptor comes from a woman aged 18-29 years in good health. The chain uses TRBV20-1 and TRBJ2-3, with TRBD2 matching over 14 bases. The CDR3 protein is CSASSGPGTSGSLDTQYF. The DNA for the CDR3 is TGCAGTGCTAGTTCTGGCCCCGGGACTAGCGGGAGTTTAGATACGCAGTATTTT.